A selection of T cell receptor beta chains follows, all from one sample in a study of blood T cell repertoires in COVID-19. The assay was immunoSEQ multiplex PCR, and TCRdb's table has in-frame clones only and misses some. The profile covers fewer than 200,000 clones, with approximately 91% appearing a single time and around 5% taken by the ten largest. The source material was peripheral blood. These receptors all come from a man aged 18 to 30 with COVID-19, enrolled during active disease. Both conserved end residues are part of each CDR3. A D gene is named only where the DNA matches it firmly. The listing skips clone size in some rows; elsewhere it reads once, few, many or a size class.

v_gene: TRBV18; j_gene: TRBJ2-7; abundance: .; d_gene: TRBD2; CDR3nt: TGTGCCAGCTCATCCCTGGCTAGCGGTACCTACGAGCAGTACTTC; CDR3aa: CASSSLASGTYEQYF
v_gene: TRBV6-5; j_gene: TRBJ1-6; abundance: .; d_gene: .; CDR3nt: TGTGCCAGCAGTACCGAGTCCCTTTATAATTCACCCCTCCACTTT; CDR3aa: CASSTESLYNSPLHF
v_gene: TRBV6-2/TRBV6-3; j_gene: TRBJ2-7; abundance: .; d_gene: .; CDR3nt: TGTGCCAGCAGCCTTCGTTCCTACGAGCAGTACTTC; CDR3aa: CASSLRSYEQYF
v_gene: TRBV27; j_gene: TRBJ2-2; abundance: .; d_gene: .; CDR3nt: TGTGCCAGCAGTTTACAGTACGGAGGGCCGTTTAGCGGGGAGCTGTTTTTT; CDR3aa: CASSLQYGGPFSGELFF
v_gene: TRBV18; j_gene: TRBJ1-5; abundance: .; d_gene: TRBD1; CDR3nt: TGTGCCAGCTCACCGGGACAGAGCAATCAGCCCCAGCATTTT; CDR3aa: CASSPGQSNQPQHF
v_gene: TRBV11-2; j_gene: TRBJ1-1; abundance: .; d_gene: .; CDR3nt: TGTGCCAGCAGCCGACATCCCGCTGAAGCTTTCTTT; CDR3aa: CASSRHPAEAFF
v_gene: TRBV18; j_gene: TRBJ2-1; abundance: .; d_gene: .; CDR3nt: TGTGCCAGCTCACCCCCGCAGGGACTGTACAATGAGCAGTTCTTC; CDR3aa: CASSPPQGLYNEQFF
v_gene: TRBV28; j_gene: TRBJ2-7; abundance: .; d_gene: .; CDR3nt: TGTGCCAGCAGTTTCGGAATTGAATCGGGCTACGAGCAGTACTTC; CDR3aa: CASSFGIESGYEQYF
v_gene: TRBV7-8; j_gene: TRBJ1-3; abundance: .; d_gene: .; CDR3nt: TGTGCCAGCAGCCCGACAGCCTTCTCTGGAAACACCATATATTTT; CDR3aa: CASSPTAFSGNTIYF
v_gene: TRBV19; j_gene: TRBJ2-7; abundance: once; d_gene: .; CDR3nt: TGTGCCAGTAGTGACCCCGGACAGTACGAGCAGTACTTC; CDR3aa: CASSDPGQYEQYF